This T cell receptor beta chain was sequenced in a study of memory CD4+ T cells and cytomegalovirus serostatus. A word on this clone: Other DNA sequences in the sample encode the same CDR3.

V gave up 8 bases and J gave up 6 bases, with 17 bases separating them. CDR3 length equals 14 residues. Germline V gene lookup returns CDR1 ENHRY and CDR2 SYGVKD. Assay: immunoSEQ multiplex PCR; the TCRdb copy retains only in-frame clones and omits some. The sample contains some 52,000 clones, 83% of which appear only once. The sort gate was single viable CD3+CD4+CD8-CD45RO+ cells for memory CD4+ T cells. The sample was memory CD4+ T cells from blood. This clonotype originated in an adult in good health and CMV-seropositive. The V gene is TRBV10-3, the J gene TRBJ1-3, with D perhaps matching TRBD1 (5 bases). The CDR3 loop is CAIGGRVGENTIYF. CDR3 DNA: TGTGCCATCGGAGGCAGGGTCGGAGAAAACACCATATATTTT.